Below, 12 T cell receptor beta chains from the same sample are listed, as sequenced in a study of T cells after yellow fever vaccination. One entry per CDR3 protein results from TCRdb running MiXCR on the 5' RACE reads. Of about 510,000 distinct CDR3 sequences in the sample, just over 20% were seen once. The specimen comprised PBMCs, sampled less than 25 days after the first yellow fever vaccination. The receptor source for this set is a man aged 18 to 30 who received the YFV17D yellow fever vaccine.

V is TRBV7-8 and J is TRBJ1-1; no reliable D call. Per germline, CDR1 SGHVS and CDR2 FQNEAQ. V shed 2 bases and J shed 0 bases, with 22 bases lying between them. This CDR3 region has 19 residues. This CDR3 is CASSLFAYSGHSLNTEAFF. CDR3 DNA sequence: TGTGCCAGCAGCTTATTCGCGTACTCGGGTCATTCCTTGAACACTGAAGCTTTCTTT.

The chain uses TRBV7-2 and TRBJ1-5; D gene uncertain. The CDR3 contains 14 residues. V was cut by 2 bases and J by 3 bases, with 8 bases left in between. From germline, CDR1 is SGHTA and CDR2 FQGNSA. The CDR3 coding sequence is TGTGCCAGCAGCTTAATGGTCGTCAATCAGCCCCAGCATTTT. Protein product: CASSLMVVNQPQHF.

This clonotype was counted a few times. This rearrangement joins TRBV4-1 to TRBJ2-7; D is perhaps TRBD1 or TRBD2 (5 bases each). V was shortened by 3 bases and J by 1 base, with 13 bases between the two germline ends. Germline values: CDR1 MGHRA, CDR2 YSYEKL. CDR3 size: 15 residues. CDR3 bases: TGCGCCAGCAGCCAGGGTTCGGGGCTGTCCTACGAGCAGTACTTC. Translated: CASSQGSGLSYEQYF.

This chain connects TRBV7-2 to TRBJ2-5; TRBD1 matches 9 bases. Germline assignment: CDR1 SGHTA and CDR2 FQGNSA. CDR3 length: 16 amino acids. Trimming at V came to 8 bases and at J to 5 bases, leaving 15 bases not matched to a gene. CDR3 in DNA: TGTGCCAGCGGAACTTATACAGGGGGCTCAGGGGAGACCCAGTACTTC. Its protein is CASGTYTGGSGETQYF. Looking up the rest from reference TRBV7-2 and TRBJ2-5 gives the full variable domain: GAGVSQSPSNKVTEKGKDVELRCDPISGHTALYWYRQSLGQGLEFLIYFQGNSAPDKSGLPSDRFSAERTGGSVSTLTIQRTQQEDSAVYLCASGTYTGGSGETQYFGPGTRLLVL.

This clonotype was detected once. The rearrangement joins TRBV10-3 to TRBJ1-4; D is undetermined. V gave up 8 bases and J gave up 4 bases, with 8 bases separating them. This CDR3 region has 12 residues. CDR1 and CDR2 (germline): ENHRY, SYGVKD. CDR3 in DNA: TGTGCCATCGGGAGGAGTAATGAAAAACTGTTTTTT. Translating gives CAIGRSNEKLFF.

This clonotype appeared a few times. V is TRBV11-2 and J is TRBJ2-3, with D maybe TRBD2 (6 bases). The CDR3 is 14 amino acids. V dropped 7 bases and J dropped 2 bases, with 13 bases sitting between them. Germline CDR1 reads SGHAT; CDR2 reads FQNNGV. Here the CDR3 reads CASTSRLVTDTQYF. The CDR3, as DNA: TGTGCCAGCACCTCTCGACTAGTCACAGATACGCAGTATTTT.

CDR3: CASSSPQGGRAFF. The CDR3, as DNA: TGTGCCAGCAGCTCCCCGCAGGGAGGGAGGGCTTTCTTT. V usage is TRBV11-2 and J usage is TRBJ1-1; TRBD1 might be the D (5 bases). CDR1 SGHAT and CDR2 FQNNGV come from the germline V gene. This CDR3 has 13 residues. Trimming took off 4 bases at V and 11 bases at J, with 17 bases between the two ends.

This clonotype turned up a few times. This rearrangement joins TRBV9 to TRBJ2-2, with D possibly being TRBD1 or TRBD2 (5 bases each). Germline V gene sequence: CDR1 SGDLS, CDR2 YYNGEE. The CDR3 extends over 15 amino acids. V shed 4 bases and J shed 2 bases, with 12 bases lying between them. CDR3 DNA: TGTGCCAGCAGCCCCCGGGACGGCAACACCGGGGAGCTGTTTTTT. Translating it yields CASSPRDGNTGELFF.

This clonotype was seen repeatedly, ten times or more. The CDR3 bases are TGCGCCAGCGCCCGACAGGGGCAAGAGACCCAGTACTTC. Amino acid sequence: CASARQGQETQYF. The chain carries TRBV5-1 and TRBJ2-5; 8 bases are shared with TRBD1. The CDR3 contains 13 residues. The ends lost 7 bases at V and 2 bases at J; junction bases unmatched: 4. Germline-derived CDR1 and CDR2 are SGHRS and YFSETQ. Using reference TRBV5-1 and TRBJ2-5 for the parts outside the CDR3, the full variable domain is KAGVTQTPRYLIKTRGQQVTLSCSPISGHRSVSWYQQTPGQGLQFLFEYFSETQRNKGNFPGRFSGRQFSNSRSEMNVSTLELGDSALYLCASARQGQETQYFGPGTRLLVL.

The rearrangement links TRBV25-1 to TRBJ2-3; 8 bases line up with TRBD2. Germline trimming cut 5 bases from V and 4 bases from J; bases unmatched to any gene: 8. This CDR3 is 15 amino acids long. Germline V gene lookup returns CDR1 MGHDK and CDR2 SYGVNS. As DNA, the CDR3 is TGTGCCAGCAGTCGCAAACTAGCGGCCTCAGATACGCAGTATTTT. This gives the protein CASSRKLAASDTQYF. The entire variable domain, with the rest obtained from reference TRBV25-1 and TRBJ2-3, is as follows: EADIYQTPRYLVIGTGKKITLECSQTMGHDKMYWYQQDPGMELHLIHYSYGVNSTEKGDLSSESTVSRIRTEHFPLTLESARPSHTSQYLCASSRKLAASDTQYFGPGTRLTVL.

A few counts support this clonotype. The chain combines TRBV7-8 with TRBJ1-5, with D hard to call. V was trimmed by 4 bases and J by 3 bases, leaving 13 bases between them. This CDR3 has 15 amino acids. Germline CDR1 SGHVS, CDR2 FQNEAQ. The CDR3 region is CASSSGGRINQPQHF. The CDR3 DNA is TGTGCCAGCAGCTCAGGCGGGCGGATCAATCAGCCCCAGCATTTT.

The J gene is TRBJ2-1, the V gene TRBV12-3 or TRBV12-4; D gene uncertain. V was trimmed by 3 bases and J by 8 bases, leaving 11 bases between them. CDR3 length equals 13 residues. In nucleotides, the CDR3 is TGTGCCAGCAGTTTGGCGGAATATCATGAGCAGTTCTTC. The encoded protein is CASSLAEYHEQFF.